What follows describes a single T cell receptor (beta chain). Its antigen is unidentified. The same CDR3 can be traced to other DNA sequences in this sample. The CDR3 has 14 amino acids. Between the trimmed V and J ends, which lost 0 bases and 0 bases, there was a span of 4 bases. Germline CDR1 and CDR2: SGDLS and YYNGEE. The sample comes from a study of shared clonotypes between healthy human individuals. Caucasian adults residing in Nashville, Tennessee made up all the donors. Study-wide findings and caveats: On the whole, naive subsets had larger estimated richness than memory subsets had. Tissue TCR repertoires likely differ from these blood-only repertoires.

When replicate PCRs were run on sorted subsets, they used 200 to 250 ng DNA, approximately 27,000 T cell genomes. TCRdb's table, derived via immunoSEQ multiplex PCR, lists solely in-frame clones and lacks some. The repertoire holds approximately 1.5 million clones, with less than 99% as singletons. The gene calls are TRBV9 and TRBJ2-1; D not resolved. Sequencing was carried out using naive CD4+ T cells sorted from blood. Noted subset: CD45RA+ positively selected. This clonotype originated in a young man in good health. The DNA of the CDR3 is TGTGCCAGCAGCGTAGCAAGCTCCTACAATGAGCAGTTCTTC. Amino acids: CASSVASSYNEQFF.